The clone carrying this TCR beta chain was found many times. The antigen is undetermined. Each cDNA molecule carried a unique molecular identifier. TCRdb reprocessed the 5' RACE reads with MiXCR, giving one entry per CDR3 protein. There are some 29,000 distinct CDR3 sequences in the sample; around 5% occur only once, and roughly 4.1% lies in the top ten. The data derive from a study of early T cells in non-severe SARS-CoV-2 infection. Looking at the study overall: Unsorted whole blood bulk RNA was sequenced, with unpaired chains. Study-wide findings and caveats: There was a bias toward anti-spike CD8 responses in VDJdb matching, which missed private and CD4 specificities.

Per the germline V gene, CDR1 is MNHEY and CDR2 is SVGEGT. CDR3 length: 16 residues. The ends were cut back, 0 bases at V and 0 bases at J, with 9 bases in the middle. The sequence derives from an adult who was a healthcare worker with PCR-confirmed SARS-CoV-2 infection or an uninfected control (not recorded which). The genes are TRBV6-2 or TRBV6-3 and TRBJ2-1, with unresolved D. Sequenced: whole blood. CDR3 DNA: TGTGCCAGCAGTTACTCCCGGGTTTCCTCCTACAATGAGCAGTTCTTC. Its protein is CASSYSRVSSYNEQFF.